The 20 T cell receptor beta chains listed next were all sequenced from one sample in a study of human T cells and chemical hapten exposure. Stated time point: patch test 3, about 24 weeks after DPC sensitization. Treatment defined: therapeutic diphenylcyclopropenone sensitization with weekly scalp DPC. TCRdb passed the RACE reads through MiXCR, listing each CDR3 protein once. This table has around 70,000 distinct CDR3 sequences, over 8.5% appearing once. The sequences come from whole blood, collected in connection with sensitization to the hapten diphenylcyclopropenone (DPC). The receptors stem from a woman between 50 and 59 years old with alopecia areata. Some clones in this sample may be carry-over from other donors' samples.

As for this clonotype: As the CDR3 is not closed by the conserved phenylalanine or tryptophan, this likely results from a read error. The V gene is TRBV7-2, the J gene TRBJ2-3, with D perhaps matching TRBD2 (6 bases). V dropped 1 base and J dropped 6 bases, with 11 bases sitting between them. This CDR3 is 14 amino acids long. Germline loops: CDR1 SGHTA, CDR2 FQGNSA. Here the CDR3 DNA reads TGTGCCAGCAGCTTAGTTTGGGGGGAGGATACGCAGTATTTA. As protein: CASSLVWGEDTQYL.

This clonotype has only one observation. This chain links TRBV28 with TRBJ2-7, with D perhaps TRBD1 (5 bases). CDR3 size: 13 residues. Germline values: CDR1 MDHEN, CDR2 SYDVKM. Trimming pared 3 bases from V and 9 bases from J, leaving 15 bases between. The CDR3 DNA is TGTGCCAGCAGTTTGGGGCCCCTTGATCGGCAGTACTTC. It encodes CASSLGPLDRQYF. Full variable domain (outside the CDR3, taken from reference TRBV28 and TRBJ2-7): DVKVTQSSRYLVKRTGEKVFLECVQDMDHENMFWYRQDPGLGLRLIYFSYDVKMKEKGDIPEGYSVSREKKERFSLILESASTNQTSMYLCASSLGPLDRQYFGPGTRLTVT.

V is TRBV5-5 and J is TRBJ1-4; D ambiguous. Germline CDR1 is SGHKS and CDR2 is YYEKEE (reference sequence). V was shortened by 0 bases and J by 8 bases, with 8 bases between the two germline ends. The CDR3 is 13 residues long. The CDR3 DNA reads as TGTGCCAGCAGCTTGGCCGTGTCAGAAAAACTGTTTTTT. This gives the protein CASSLAVSEKLFF. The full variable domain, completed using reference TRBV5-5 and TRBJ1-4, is DAGVTQSPTHLIKTRGQQVTLRCSPISGHKSVSWYQQVLGQGPQFIFQYYEKEERGRGNFPDRFSARQFPNYSSELNVNALLLGDSALYLCASSLAVSEKLFFGSGTQLSVL.

CDR3 loop: CASSWGQGDYGYTF. The DNA of the CDR3 is TGTGCCAGCAGTTGGGGACAGGGGGACTATGGCTACACCTTC. The rearrangement links TRBV12-3 or TRBV12-4 to TRBJ1-2, with 11 bases aligning to TRBD1. The CDR3 runs 14 residues. With V trimmed by 4 bases and J by 3 bases, 1 base remained unmatched.

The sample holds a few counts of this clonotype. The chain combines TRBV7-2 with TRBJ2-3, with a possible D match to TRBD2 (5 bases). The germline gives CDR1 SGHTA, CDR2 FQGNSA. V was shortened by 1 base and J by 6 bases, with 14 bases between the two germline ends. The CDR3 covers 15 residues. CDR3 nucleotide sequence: TGTGCCAGCAGCTTAGGTCAAGCACGGAGGGATACGCAGTATTTT. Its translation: CASSLGQARRDTQYF.

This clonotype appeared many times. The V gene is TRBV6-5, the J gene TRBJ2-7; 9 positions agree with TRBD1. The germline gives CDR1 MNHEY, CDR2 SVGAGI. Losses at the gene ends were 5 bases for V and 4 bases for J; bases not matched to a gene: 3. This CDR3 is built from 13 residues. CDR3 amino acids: CASSRDREYEQYF. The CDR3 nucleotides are TGTGCCAGCAGTCGGGACAGGGAATACGAGCAGTACTTC.

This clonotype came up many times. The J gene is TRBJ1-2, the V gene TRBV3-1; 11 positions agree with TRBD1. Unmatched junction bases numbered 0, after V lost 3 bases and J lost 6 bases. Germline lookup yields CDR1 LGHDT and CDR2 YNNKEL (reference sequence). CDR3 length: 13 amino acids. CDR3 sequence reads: CASSQDRGHGYTF. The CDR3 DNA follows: TGTGCCAGCAGCCAGGACAGGGGGCATGGCTACACCTTC.

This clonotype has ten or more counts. This CDR3 is CASSSTGVGDTDEQFF. Here the CDR3 DNA reads TGTGCCAGCTCATCCACAGGGGTGGGGGATACAGATGAGCAGTTCTTC. The gene calls are TRBV18 and TRBJ2-1; 7 bases map to TRBD1. From germline, CDR1 is KGHSH and CDR2 LQKENI. The CDR3 is 16 amino acids. V gave up 5 bases and J gave up 8 bases; unmatched junction bases: 15.

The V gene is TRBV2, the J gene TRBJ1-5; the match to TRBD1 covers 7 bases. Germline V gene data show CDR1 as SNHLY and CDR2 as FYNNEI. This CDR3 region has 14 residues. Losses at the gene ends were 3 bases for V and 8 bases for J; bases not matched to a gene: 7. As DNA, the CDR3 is TGTGCCAGCAGTGAGCGGACAGGCGCCGAGCCCCAGCATTTT. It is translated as CASSERTGAEPQHF.

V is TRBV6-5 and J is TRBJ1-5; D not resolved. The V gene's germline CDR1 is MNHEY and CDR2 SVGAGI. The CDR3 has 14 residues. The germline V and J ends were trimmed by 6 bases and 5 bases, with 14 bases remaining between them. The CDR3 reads CASSRPEGDQPQHF. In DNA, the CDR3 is TGTGCCAGCAGCCGACCGGAGGGCGATCAGCCCCAGCATTTT.

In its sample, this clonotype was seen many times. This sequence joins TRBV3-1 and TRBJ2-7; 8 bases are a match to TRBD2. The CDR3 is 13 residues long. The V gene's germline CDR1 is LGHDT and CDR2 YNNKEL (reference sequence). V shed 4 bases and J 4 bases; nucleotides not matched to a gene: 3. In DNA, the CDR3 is TGTGCCAGCAGCCCGGGACTAGAATACGAGCAGTACTTC. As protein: CASSPGLEYEQYF.

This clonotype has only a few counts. The CDR3 DNA sequence: TGTGCCAGCAGCCGGACTAGCGGGGTGACAGATACGCAGTATTTT. Translation: CASSRTSGVTDTQYF. The rearrangement links TRBV25-1 to TRBJ2-3; 12 positions agree with TRBD2. Unmatched junction bases numbered 4, after V lost 6 bases and J lost 3 bases. The CDR3 length is 15 residues. Germline CDR1 reads MGHDK; CDR2 reads SYGVNS.

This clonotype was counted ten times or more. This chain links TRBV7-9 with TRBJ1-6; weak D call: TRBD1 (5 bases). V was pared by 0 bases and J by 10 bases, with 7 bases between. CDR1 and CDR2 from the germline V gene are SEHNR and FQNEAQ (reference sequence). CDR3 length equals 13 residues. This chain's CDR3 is CASSLARDSPLHF. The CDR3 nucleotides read TGTGCCAGCAGCTTAGCGAGGGACTCACCCCTCCACTTT.

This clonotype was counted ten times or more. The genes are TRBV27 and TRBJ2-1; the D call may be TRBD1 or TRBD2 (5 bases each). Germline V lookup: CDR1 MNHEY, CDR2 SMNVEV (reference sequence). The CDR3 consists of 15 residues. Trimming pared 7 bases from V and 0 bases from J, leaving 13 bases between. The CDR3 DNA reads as TGTGCCAGCACCTTGGGGGTTAGCTCCTACAATGAGCAGTTCTTC. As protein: CASTLGVSSYNEQFF.

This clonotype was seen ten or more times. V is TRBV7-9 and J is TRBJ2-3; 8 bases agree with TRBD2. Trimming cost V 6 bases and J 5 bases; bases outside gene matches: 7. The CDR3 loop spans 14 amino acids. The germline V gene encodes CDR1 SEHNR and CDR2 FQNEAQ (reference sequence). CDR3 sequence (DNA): TGTGCCAGCAGGGACCGCACTAGCGGAGATACGCAGTATTTT. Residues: CASRDRTSGDTQYF.

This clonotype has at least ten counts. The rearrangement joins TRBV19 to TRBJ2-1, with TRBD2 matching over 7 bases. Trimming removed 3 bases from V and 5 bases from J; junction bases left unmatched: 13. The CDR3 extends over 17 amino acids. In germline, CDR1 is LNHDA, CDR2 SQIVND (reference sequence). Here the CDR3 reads CASSISRLAGTDNEQFF. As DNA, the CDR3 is TGTGCCAGTAGTATCTCTCGACTAGCCGGGACCGACAATGAGCAGTTCTTC.

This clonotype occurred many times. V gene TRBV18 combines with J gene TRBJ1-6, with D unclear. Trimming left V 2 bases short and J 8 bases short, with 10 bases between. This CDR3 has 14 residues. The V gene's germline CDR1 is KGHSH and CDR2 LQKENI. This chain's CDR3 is CASSPRTQDSPLHF. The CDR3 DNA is TGTGCCAGCTCACCAAGGACGCAGGATTCACCCCTCCACTTT.

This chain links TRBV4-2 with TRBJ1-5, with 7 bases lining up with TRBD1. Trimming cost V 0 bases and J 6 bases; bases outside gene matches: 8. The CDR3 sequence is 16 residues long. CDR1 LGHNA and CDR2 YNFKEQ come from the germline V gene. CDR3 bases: TGTGCCAGCAGCCAAGAGAAACAGGGGACTGGTCAGCCCCAGCATTTT. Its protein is CASSQEKQGTGQPQHF.

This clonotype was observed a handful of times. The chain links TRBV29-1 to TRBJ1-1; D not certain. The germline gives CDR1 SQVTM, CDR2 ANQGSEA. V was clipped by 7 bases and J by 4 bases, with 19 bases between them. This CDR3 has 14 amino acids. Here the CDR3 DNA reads TGCAGCGCTAGACCAAGCGAAAGACCCACTGAAGCTTTCTTT. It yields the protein CSARPSERPTEAFF.

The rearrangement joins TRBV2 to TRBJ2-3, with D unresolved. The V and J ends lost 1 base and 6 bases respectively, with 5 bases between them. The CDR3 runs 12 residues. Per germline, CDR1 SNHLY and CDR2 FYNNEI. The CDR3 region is CASSEEEDTQYF. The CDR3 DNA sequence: TGTGCCAGCAGTGAAGAGGAGGATACGCAGTATTTT.